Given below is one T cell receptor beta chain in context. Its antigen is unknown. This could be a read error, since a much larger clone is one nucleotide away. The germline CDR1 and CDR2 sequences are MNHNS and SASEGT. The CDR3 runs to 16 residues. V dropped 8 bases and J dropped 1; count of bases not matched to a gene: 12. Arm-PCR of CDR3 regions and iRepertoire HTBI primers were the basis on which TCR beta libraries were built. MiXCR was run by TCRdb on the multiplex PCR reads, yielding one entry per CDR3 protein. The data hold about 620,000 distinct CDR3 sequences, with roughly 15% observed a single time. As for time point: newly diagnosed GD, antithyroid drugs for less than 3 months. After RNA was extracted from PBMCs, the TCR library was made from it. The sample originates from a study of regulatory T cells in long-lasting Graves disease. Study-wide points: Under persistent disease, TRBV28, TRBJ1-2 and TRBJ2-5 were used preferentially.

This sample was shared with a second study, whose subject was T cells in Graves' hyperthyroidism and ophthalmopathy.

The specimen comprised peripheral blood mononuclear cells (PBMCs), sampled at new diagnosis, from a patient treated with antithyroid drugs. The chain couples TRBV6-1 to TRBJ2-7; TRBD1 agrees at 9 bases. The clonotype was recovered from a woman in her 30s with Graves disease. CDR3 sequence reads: CASGVLTGTGSYEQYF. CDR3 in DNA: TGTGCCAGCGGTGTTCTCACCGGGACAGGGTCCTACGAGCAGTACTTC.